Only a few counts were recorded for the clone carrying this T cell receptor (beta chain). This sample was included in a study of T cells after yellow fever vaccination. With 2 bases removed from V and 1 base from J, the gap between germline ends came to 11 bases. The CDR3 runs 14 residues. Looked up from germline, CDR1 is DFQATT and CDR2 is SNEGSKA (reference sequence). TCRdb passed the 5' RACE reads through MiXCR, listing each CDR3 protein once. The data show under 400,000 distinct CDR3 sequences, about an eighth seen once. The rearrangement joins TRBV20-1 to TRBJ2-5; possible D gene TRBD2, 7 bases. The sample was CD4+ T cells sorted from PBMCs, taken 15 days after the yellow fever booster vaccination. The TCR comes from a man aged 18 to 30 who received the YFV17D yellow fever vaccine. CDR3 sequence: CSARRGAAQETQYF. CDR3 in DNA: TGCAGTGCTAGACGGGGGGCAGCCCAAGAGACCCAGTACTTC.